These 28 T cell receptor beta chains share one sample of origin, sequenced in a study of blood T cell repertoires in COVID-19. Measured with immunoSEQ multiplex PCR; TCRdb has only the in-frame clones, and not every one. Of about 90,000 clones in the sample, approximately 86% were seen once. The sequenced sample consisted of peripheral blood. Receptors originate from a man at least 80 years old with acute or convalescent COVID-19.

V and J are TRBV7-6 and TRBJ2-6; tentatively, D is TRBD2 (5 bases). The CDR3 totals 15 residues. The V end was cut by 5 bases, the J end by 4 bases, with 12 bases between. Per the germline V gene, CDR1 is SGHVS and CDR2 is FNYEAQ. CDR3 amino acids: CASSAAASGANVLTF. The CDR3 nucleotides are TGTGCCAGCAGCGCAGCGGCGTCCGGGGCCAACGTCCTGACTTTC.

The CDR3 DNA is TGTGCCAGTAGTATTTCCCGGGGTTCTTATCCCGGGGAGCTGTTTTTT. Its protein product is CASSISRGSYPGELFF. This sequence joins TRBV19 and TRBJ2-2; tentative D call: TRBD2 (5 bases). CDR3 length: 16 residues. Trimming removed 3 bases at V and 6 bases at J, with 17 bases between. The germline V gene has CDR1 LNHDA and CDR2 SQIVND (reference sequence).

The chain uses TRBV2 and TRBJ2-7; 10 positions match TRBD2. The trim removed 6 bases at V and 4 bases at J, leaving 12 bases unmatched. This CDR3 has 16 amino acids. Germline loops: CDR1 SNHLY, CDR2 FYNNEI. In DNA form, the CDR3 reads TGTGCCAGCAGCCCCCCGGGACTAGCGACCAATTACGAGCAGTACTTC. As protein: CASSPPGLATNYEQYF.

V gene TRBV5-6 combines with J gene TRBJ2-2; TRBD1 aligns across 8 bases. Germline CDR1 and CDR2: SGHDT and YYEEEE. After removal of 1 base from V and 1 base from J, the junction contained 3 bases not matched to a gene. CDR3 length: 16 amino acids. The CDR3 DNA sequence: TGTGCCAGCAGCTTGACCGGGACAGGGAACACCGGGGAGCTGTTTTTT. Protein product: CASSLTGTGNTGELFF.

This rearrangement joins TRBV18 to TRBJ2-1, with no clear D. The CDR3 contains 17 residues. CDR1 KGHSH and CDR2 LQKENI come from the germline V gene. Trimming removed 3 bases at V and 1 base at J, with 16 bases between. The CDR3 nucleotides are TGTGCCAGCTCACCTCTCCCCACGGTTATTTCCTACAATGAGCAGTTCTTC. The encoded protein is CASSPLPTVISYNEQFF.

For the CDR3, the DNA is TGCGCCAGCAGCTTCGACAGGGTTACTAATGAAAAACTGTTTTTT. It encodes CASSFDRVTNEKLFF. This chain connects TRBV5-1 to TRBJ1-4; 7 bases fit TRBD1. This CDR3 has 15 residues. Per the germline V gene, CDR1 is SGHRS and CDR2 is YFSETQ. The V and J ends lost 2 bases and 2 bases, in that order; junction bases with no gene match: 3.

The chain carries TRBV5-1 and TRBJ1-4; possibly TRBD1 for D (5 bases). The CDR3 covers 15 residues. Germline CDR1 and CDR2: SGHRS and YFSETQ. V shed 5 bases and J shed 10 bases, with 21 bases lying between them. CDR3 region: CASSSTEGQGRKLFF. Written as DNA, the CDR3 is TGCGCCAGCAGTTCGACGGAGGGCCAGGGCCGAAAACTGTTTTTT.

The rearrangement links TRBV9 to TRBJ2-3, with D unclear. The CDR3 runs to 14 residues. Germline CDR1 and CDR2: SGDLS and YYNGEE. The V gene lost 4 bases and the J gene lost 5 bases, with 14 bases spanning the gap. Here the CDR3 DNA reads TGTGCCAGCAGCCCCCGGTTCCGTGGAGATACGCAGTATTTT. Its translation: CASSPRFRGDTQYF.

The V and J genes are TRBV4-3 and TRBJ2-7; 14 bases align to TRBD2. The CDR3 extends over 18 amino acids. The germline V gene has CDR1 LGHNA and CDR2 YSLEER. With V trimmed by 5 bases and J by 3 bases, 12 bases remained unmatched. The DNA for the CDR3 is TGCGCCAGCAGCGGAGGACGGACGACTAGCGGGAGGGTCTACGAGCAGTACTTC. It codes for CASSGGRTTSGRVYEQYF.

The V call is TRBV6-5, the J call TRBJ1-2; D is unclear. V was cut by 6 bases and J by 4 bases, with 12 bases left in between. The germline CDR1 and CDR2 sequences are MNHEY and SVGAGI. This CDR3 region has 13 residues. Here the CDR3 reads CASSGSGLYGYTF. CDR3 bases: TGTGCCAGCAGCGGCAGCGGGCTCTATGGCTACACCTTC.

This chain's CDR3 is CASSQEPEMPGLAHYEQYF. The CDR3 DNA sequence: TGCGCCAGCAGCCAAGAACCCGAAATGCCGGGACTAGCGCACTACGAGCAGTACTTC. The rearrangement links TRBV4-3 to TRBJ2-7; 10 nucleotides line up with TRBD2. Trimming at V came to 0 bases and at J to 3 bases, leaving 14 bases not matched to a gene. The CDR3 is 19 amino acids. Per germline, CDR1 LGHNA and CDR2 YSLEER.

This clone was seen only once. CDR3 sequence reads: CASRATPSDPGEQYF. DNA for the CDR3: TGTGCCAGCAGGGCGACCCCTAGCGATCCCGGGGAGCAGTACTTC. The genes are TRBV6-5 and TRBJ2-7, with TRBD2 as a possible D gene (6 bases). The germline gives CDR1 MNHEY, CDR2 SVGAGI. Between the trimmed V and J ends, which lost 6 bases and 7 bases, there was a span of 22 bases. The CDR3 is made up of 15 amino acids.

The chain couples TRBV4-3 to TRBJ2-1, with 8 bases aligning to TRBD2. This CDR3 has 17 amino acids. Germline trimming cut 0 bases from V and 4 bases from J; bases unmatched to any gene: 8. Germline V gene sequence: CDR1 LGHNA, CDR2 YSLEER. The CDR3 DNA reads as TGCGCCAGCAGCCAAGACCTTACTAGCGGACAATACAATGAGCAGTTCTTC. Its protein is CASSQDLTSGQYNEQFF.

This clone was counted a single time. This rearrangement joins TRBV9 to TRBJ1-3; 7 bases map to TRBD1. The CDR3 consists of 16 residues. With 3 bases clipped from V and 4 bases from J, the junction kept 10 bases outside the gene matches. CDR1 and CDR2 from the germline V gene are SGDLS and YYNGEE. CDR3 in amino acids: CASSESQGGLGNTIYF. CDR3 nucleotides: TGTGCCAGCAGCGAGAGCCAGGGGGGTCTAGGAAACACCATATATTTT.

This sequence joins TRBV5-1 and TRBJ1-2, with 9 positions matching TRBD1. Germline V lookup: CDR1 SGHRS, CDR2 YFSETQ. V trimming: 0 bases; J trimming: 4 bases; junction bases outside the gene matches: 10. The CDR3 runs 17 residues. The CDR3 spells CASSLAQGAKVSYGYTF. CDR3 DNA: TGCGCCAGCAGCTTGGCACAGGGGGCGAAGGTTTCCTATGGCTACACCTTC.

V and J are TRBV7-3 and TRBJ1-3; 9 bases line up with TRBD1. The germline CDR1 and CDR2 sequences are SGHTA and FQGTGA. The CDR3 loop spans 15 amino acids. J gave up 8 bases and V 0 bases, and 5 bases lay outside the gene matches. Written as DNA, the CDR3 is TGTGCCAGCAGCTTAACGGCACAGGGGGCAGACACCATATATTTT. It specifies CASSLTAQGADTIYF.

This clone was counted between two and nine times. J is TRBJ2-1 and V is TRBV19, with 12 nucleotides matching TRBD2. Trimming took 7 bases from V and 8 from J; bases not matched to a gene: 18. The CDR3 loop spans 18 amino acids. Germline-derived CDR1 and CDR2 are LNHDA and SQIVND (reference sequence). The CDR3 coding sequence is TGTGCCAGTACAGCCCGACTAGCGGGAGAGTTAAAGGCCCATGAGCAGTTCTTC. Translation: CASTARLAGELKAHEQFF. Filled out from reference TRBV19 and TRBJ2-1, the complete variable domain reads DGGITQSPKYLFRKEGQNVTLSCEQNLNHDAMYWYRQDPGQGLRLIYYSQIVNDFQKGDIAEGYSVSREKKESFPLTVTSAQKNPTAFYLCASTARLAGELKAHEQFFGPGTRLTVL.

In its sample, this clone was seen a few times. This sequence joins TRBV9 and TRBJ2-1, with 10 bases aligning to TRBD1. The CDR3 totals 17 residues. V shed 4 bases and J 1 base; nucleotides not matched to a gene: 8. Germline CDR1 SGDLS, CDR2 YYNGEE. Written as DNA, the CDR3 is TGTGCCAGCAGCCCGAGACAGGGGGCTGCATCCTACAATGAGCAGTTCTTC. Protein product: CASSPRQGAASYNEQFF.

The rearrangement uses TRBV2 and TRBJ1-4; 7 bases line up with TRBD1. Germline CDR1 SNHLY, CDR2 FYNNEI. V was pared by 8 bases and J by 5 bases, with 5 bases of the junction left unmatched. The CDR3 sequence is 13 residues long. The CDR3 coding sequence is TGTGCCAGCCGGACAGGACTAAATGAAAAACTGTTTTTT. Its translation is CASRTGLNEKLFF.

This clone has a single count. The V gene is TRBV5-6, the J gene TRBJ1-6, with D perhaps TRBD1 (5 bases). The CDR3 totals 14 residues. Trimming took 4 bases from V and 12 from J, leaving 17 bases between them. Germline-derived CDR1 and CDR2 are SGHDT and YYEEEE. CDR3 in amino acids: CASSADRFSQPLHF. CDR3 nucleotide sequence: TGTGCCAGCAGCGCAGACAGATTCTCACAACCCCTCCACTTT. Complete variable domain (other parts from reference TRBV5-6 and TRBJ1-6): DAGVTQSPTHLIKTRGQQVTLRCSPKSGHDTVSWYQQALGQGPQFIFQYYEEEERQRGNFPDRFSGHQFPNYSSELNVNALLLGDSALYLCASSADRFSQPLHFGNGTRLTVT.

This clone was detected once. The V call is TRBV28, the J call TRBJ1-4, with a possible D match to TRBD1 (5 bases). Germline CDR1 reads MDHEN; CDR2 reads SYDVKM. The CDR3 extends over 15 amino acids. V was cut by 4 bases and J by 3 bases, with 12 bases left in between. In DNA form, the CDR3 reads TGTGCCAGCAGTTCCCAGGGCTTAGCTAATGAAAAACTGTTTTTT. It yields the protein CASSSQGLANEKLFF.

The chain employs TRBV18 and TRBJ1-2, with D uncertain. CDR1 and CDR2 from the germline V gene are KGHSH and LQKENI. The CDR3 is 14 amino acids. The V end lost 2 bases, the J end lost 2 bases, and 9 bases lay between the germline ends. CDR3 in amino acids: CASSPSGRNYGYTF. The CDR3 DNA reads TGTGCCAGCTCACCATCCGGGAGGAACTATGGCTACACCTTC. The entire variable domain, with the rest obtained from reference TRBV18 and TRBJ1-2, is as follows: NAGVMQNPRHLVRRRGQEARLRCSPMKGHSHVYWYRQLPEEGLKFMVYLQKENIIDESGMPKERFSAEFPKEGPSILRIQQVVRGDSAAYFCASSPSGRNYGYTFGSGTRLTVV.

V is TRBV9 and J is TRBJ2-2; 8 bases align to TRBD1. There are 18 residues in the CDR3. Per germline, CDR1 SGDLS and CDR2 YYNGEE. V shed 2 bases, J shed 2 bases, and the junction held 11 bases outside the gene matches. CDR3 sequence (DNA): TGTGCCAGCAGCGTTCACCGCTCAGGGGGCAGAAACACCGGGGAGCTGTTTTTT. Its protein is CASSVHRSGGRNTGELFF. Full variable domain (rest looked up from reference TRBV9 and TRBJ2-2): DSGVTQTPKHLITATGQRVTLRCSPRSGDLSVYWYQQSLDQGLQFLIQYYNGEERAKGNILERFSAQQFPDLHSELNLSSLELGDSALYFCASSVHRSGGRNTGELFFGEGSRLTVL.

V usage is TRBV27 and J usage is TRBJ2-5; the D gene is possibly TRBD1 (5 bases). This CDR3 has 12 residues. CDR1 is MNHEY, CDR2 SMNVEV, per germline (reference sequence). V lost 3 bases to trimming and J lost 5 bases, with 7 bases between them. CDR3 bases: TGTGCCAGCAGTTTGCAGGGTGAGACCCAGTACTTC. Its translation: CASSLQGETQYF.

This clone was recorded a few times. The chain links TRBV30 to TRBJ1-6; D perhaps matches TRBD1 (6 bases). V gave up 0 bases and J gave up 4 bases, with 10 bases separating them. The CDR3 is 15 amino acids. The germline CDR1 and CDR2 sequences are GTSNPN and SVGIG (reference sequence). The CDR3 spells CAWSVIGGYNSPLHF. The CDR3 DNA reads as TGTGCCTGGAGTGTTATAGGGGGTTATAATTCACCCCTCCACTTT.

The chain uses TRBV23-1 and TRBJ1-2; D is perhaps TRBD1 (6 bases). TRBV23-1 falls under the ORF class, with uncertain function. The CDR3 totals 14 residues. The V gene lost 6 bases and the J gene lost 8 bases, with 19 bases spanning the gap. CDR3 loop: CASRQDNRVSGYTF. CDR3 coding DNA: TGCGCCAGCAGGCAGGATAACAGGGTTTCAGGCTACACCTTC.

This clone was picked up one time. The rearrangement joins TRBV6-6 to TRBJ1-1, with D perhaps TRBD1 (6 bases). Germline CDR1 and CDR2: MNHNY and SVGAGI (reference sequence). The CDR3 runs 15 residues. V was shortened by 0 bases and J by 1 base, with 9 bases between the two germline ends. Here the CDR3 reads CASSYSPGQNTEAFF. CDR3 in DNA: TGTGCCAGCAGTTACTCCCCGGGACAGAACACTGAAGCTTTCTTT.

This chain connects TRBV5-4 to TRBJ2-4; 9 bases agree with TRBD1. This CDR3 spans 15 amino acids. Germline V CDR1 and CDR2: SGHNT, YYREEE (reference sequence). Germline trimming cut 1 base from V and 6 bases from J; bases unmatched to any gene: 5. For the CDR3, the DNA is TGTGCCAGCAGCTTGAGTTTACAGGGGGCAAACATTCAGTACTTC. This sequence encodes CASSLSLQGANIQYF. Complete variable domain (other parts from reference TRBV5-4 and TRBJ2-4): ETGVTQSPTHLIKTRGQQVTLRCSSQSGHNTVSWYQQALGQGPQFIFQYYREEENGRGNFPPRFSGLQFPNYSSELNVNALELDDSALYLCASSLSLQGANIQYFGAGTRLSVL.